This paragraph reports one T cell receptor (beta chain). Its antigen is undetermined. TCRdb redid the calling of the RT-PCR reads with MiXCR, one entry per CDR3 protein. The sample records under 200,000 distinct CDR3 sequences, about 10% being singletons. With 5 bases removed from V and 2 bases from J, the gap between germline ends came to 18 bases. The length of the CDR3 is 17 residues. CDR1 and CDR2 (germline): MDHEN, SYDVKM. This sample was included in a study of response to subunit inactivated influenza vaccine. Notes on the study in general: Few additional T cells are recruited per seasonal influenza vaccination, authors suggested.

The TCR sequence derives from a man aged 45-69 years who received an inactivated influenza vaccine. The specimen comprised CD8+ T cells sorted from PBMCs, sampled about 23 months after vaccination. The J gene is TRBJ1-4, the V gene TRBV28, with D uncertain. The CDR3 spells CASSQDAWESTNEKLFF. CDR3 in DNA: TGTGCCAGCAGTCAAGATGCGTGGGAATCGACTAATGAAAAACTGTTTTTT.